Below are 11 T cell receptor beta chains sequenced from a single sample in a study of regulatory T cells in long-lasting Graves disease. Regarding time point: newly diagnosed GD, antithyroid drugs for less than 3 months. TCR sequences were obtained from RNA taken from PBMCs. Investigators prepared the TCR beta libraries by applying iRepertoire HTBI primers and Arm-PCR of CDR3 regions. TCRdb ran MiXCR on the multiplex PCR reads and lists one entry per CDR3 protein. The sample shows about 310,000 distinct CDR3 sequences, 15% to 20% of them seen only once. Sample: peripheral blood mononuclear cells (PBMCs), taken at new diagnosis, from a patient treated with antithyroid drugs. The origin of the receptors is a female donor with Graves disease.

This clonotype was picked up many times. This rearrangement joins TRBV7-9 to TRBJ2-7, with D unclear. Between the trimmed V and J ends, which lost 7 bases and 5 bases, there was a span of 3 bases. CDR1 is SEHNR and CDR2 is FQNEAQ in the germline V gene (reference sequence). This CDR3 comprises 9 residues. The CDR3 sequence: CASNNEQYF. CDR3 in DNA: TGTGCCAGCAACAACGAGCAGTACTTC.

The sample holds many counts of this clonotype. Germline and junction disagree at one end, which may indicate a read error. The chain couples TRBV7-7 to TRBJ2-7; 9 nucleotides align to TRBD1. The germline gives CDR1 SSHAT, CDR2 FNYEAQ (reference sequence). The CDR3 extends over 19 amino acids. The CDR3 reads CASSSPYWTPGQGDYEQYF. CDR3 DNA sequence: TGTGCTAGCAGCTCGCCTTATTGGACGCCGGGACAGGGCGACTACGAGCAGTACTTC.

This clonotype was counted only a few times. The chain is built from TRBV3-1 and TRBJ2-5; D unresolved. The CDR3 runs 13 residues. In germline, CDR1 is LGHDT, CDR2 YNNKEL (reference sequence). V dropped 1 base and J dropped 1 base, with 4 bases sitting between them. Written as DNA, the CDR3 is TGTGCCAGCAGCCAAGTCTCCCAAGAGACCCAGTACTTC. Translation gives CASSQVSQETQYF.

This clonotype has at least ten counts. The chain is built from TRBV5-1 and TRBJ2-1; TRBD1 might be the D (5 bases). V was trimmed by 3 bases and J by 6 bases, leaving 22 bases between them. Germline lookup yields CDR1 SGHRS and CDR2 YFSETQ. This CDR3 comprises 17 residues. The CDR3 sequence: CASSWTLIGAPANEQFF. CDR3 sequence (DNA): TGCGCCAGCAGCTGGACATTAATAGGGGCCCCTGCCAATGAGCAGTTCTTC.

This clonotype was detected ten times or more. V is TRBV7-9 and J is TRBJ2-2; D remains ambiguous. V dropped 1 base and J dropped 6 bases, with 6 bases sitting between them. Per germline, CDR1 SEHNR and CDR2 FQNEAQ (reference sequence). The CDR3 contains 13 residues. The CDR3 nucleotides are TGTGCCAGCAGCTTAGTTTTGGCCGGGGAGCTGTTTTTT. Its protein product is CASSLVLAGELFF.

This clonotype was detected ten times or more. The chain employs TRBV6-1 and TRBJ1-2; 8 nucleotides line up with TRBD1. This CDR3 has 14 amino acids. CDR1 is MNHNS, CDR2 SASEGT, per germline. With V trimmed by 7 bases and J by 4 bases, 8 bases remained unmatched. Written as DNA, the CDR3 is TGTGCCAGCACGACAGGGGATCGGGGCTATGGCTACACCTTC. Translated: CASTTGDRGYGYTF.

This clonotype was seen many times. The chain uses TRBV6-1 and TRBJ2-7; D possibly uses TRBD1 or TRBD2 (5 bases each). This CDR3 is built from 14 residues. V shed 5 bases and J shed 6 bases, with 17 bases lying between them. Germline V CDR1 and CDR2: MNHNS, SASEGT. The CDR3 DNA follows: TGTGCCAGCAGTCGGGACGGACTTATTTCCGAGCAGTACTTC. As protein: CASSRDGLISEQYF.

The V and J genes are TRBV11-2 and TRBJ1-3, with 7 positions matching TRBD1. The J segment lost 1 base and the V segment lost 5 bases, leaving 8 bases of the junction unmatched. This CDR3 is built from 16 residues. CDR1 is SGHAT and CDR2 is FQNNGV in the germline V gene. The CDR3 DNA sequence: TGTGCCAGCAGCGGACAGACAGGGCGATCTGGAAACACCATATATTTT. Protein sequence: CASSGQTGRSGNTIYF.

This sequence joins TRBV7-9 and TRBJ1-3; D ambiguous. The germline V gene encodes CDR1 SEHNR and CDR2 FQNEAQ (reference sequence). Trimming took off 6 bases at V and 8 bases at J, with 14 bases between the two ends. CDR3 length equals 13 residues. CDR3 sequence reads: CASRHLGGDTIYF. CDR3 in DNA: TGTGCCAGCAGGCACCTCGGAGGAGACACCATATATTTT.

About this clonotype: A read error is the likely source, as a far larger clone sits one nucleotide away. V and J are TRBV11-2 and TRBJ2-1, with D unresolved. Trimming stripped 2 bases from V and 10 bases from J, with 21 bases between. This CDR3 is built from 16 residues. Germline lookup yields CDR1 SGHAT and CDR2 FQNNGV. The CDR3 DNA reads TGTGCCAGCAGCTTAAGGGCGGTCTCGAGCTCCTACGAGCAGTTCTTC. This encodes CASSLRAVSSSYEQFF.

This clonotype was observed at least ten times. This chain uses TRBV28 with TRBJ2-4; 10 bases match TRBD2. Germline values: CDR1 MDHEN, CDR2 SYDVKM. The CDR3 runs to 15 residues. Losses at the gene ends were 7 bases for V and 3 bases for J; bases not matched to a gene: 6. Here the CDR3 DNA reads TGTGCCAGCAAAATAGCGGGAGGTGGCAAAAACATTCAGTACTTC. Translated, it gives CASKIAGGGKNIQYF.